This T cell receptor (beta chain) is drawn from a study of blood T cell repertoires in COVID-19. Study information: From the United States, Italy and Spain came samples of acute and convalescent COVID-19. The cDNA or gDNA used as material had been derived from T cells, B-cell-depleted T cells, or PBMCs.

Authors' processing steps: Reference gene primer amplification gave estimated nucleated cell counts. Clones were read by immunoSEQ multiplex PCR, and TCRdb kept only the in-frame ones, dropping some. V, J and clone size are taken as reported in that table, and D and trimming were inferred from the DNA itself. The sample yields approximately 250,000 clones, roughly nine tenths seen once. V lost 2 bases and J lost 4, with 10 bases in between. Germline CDR1 and CDR2: MNHEY and SVGEGT. CDR3 length equals 14 residues. The receptor was isolated from a woman aged 60 to 75 who had recovered from COVID-19. The source material was peripheral blood. V is TRBV6-2 or TRBV6-3 and J is TRBJ2-3, with D hard to call. The CDR3 loop reads CASSYPLRADTQYF. For the CDR3, the DNA is TGTGCCAGCAGTTACCCCCTACGAGCAGATACGCAGTATTTT.